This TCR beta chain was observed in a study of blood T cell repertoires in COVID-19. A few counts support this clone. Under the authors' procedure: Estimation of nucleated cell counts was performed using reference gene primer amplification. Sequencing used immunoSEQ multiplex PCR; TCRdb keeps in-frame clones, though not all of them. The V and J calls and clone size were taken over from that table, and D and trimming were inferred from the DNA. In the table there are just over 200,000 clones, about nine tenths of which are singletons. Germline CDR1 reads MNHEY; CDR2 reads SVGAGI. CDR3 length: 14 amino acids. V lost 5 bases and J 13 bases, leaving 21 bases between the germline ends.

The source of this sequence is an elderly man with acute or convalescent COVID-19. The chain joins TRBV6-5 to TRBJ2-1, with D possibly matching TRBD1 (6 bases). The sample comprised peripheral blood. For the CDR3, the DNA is TGTGCCAGCAGTCCGGCCTGGAGGAATGGGGGCCAGTTCTTC. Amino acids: CASSPAWRNGGQFF.